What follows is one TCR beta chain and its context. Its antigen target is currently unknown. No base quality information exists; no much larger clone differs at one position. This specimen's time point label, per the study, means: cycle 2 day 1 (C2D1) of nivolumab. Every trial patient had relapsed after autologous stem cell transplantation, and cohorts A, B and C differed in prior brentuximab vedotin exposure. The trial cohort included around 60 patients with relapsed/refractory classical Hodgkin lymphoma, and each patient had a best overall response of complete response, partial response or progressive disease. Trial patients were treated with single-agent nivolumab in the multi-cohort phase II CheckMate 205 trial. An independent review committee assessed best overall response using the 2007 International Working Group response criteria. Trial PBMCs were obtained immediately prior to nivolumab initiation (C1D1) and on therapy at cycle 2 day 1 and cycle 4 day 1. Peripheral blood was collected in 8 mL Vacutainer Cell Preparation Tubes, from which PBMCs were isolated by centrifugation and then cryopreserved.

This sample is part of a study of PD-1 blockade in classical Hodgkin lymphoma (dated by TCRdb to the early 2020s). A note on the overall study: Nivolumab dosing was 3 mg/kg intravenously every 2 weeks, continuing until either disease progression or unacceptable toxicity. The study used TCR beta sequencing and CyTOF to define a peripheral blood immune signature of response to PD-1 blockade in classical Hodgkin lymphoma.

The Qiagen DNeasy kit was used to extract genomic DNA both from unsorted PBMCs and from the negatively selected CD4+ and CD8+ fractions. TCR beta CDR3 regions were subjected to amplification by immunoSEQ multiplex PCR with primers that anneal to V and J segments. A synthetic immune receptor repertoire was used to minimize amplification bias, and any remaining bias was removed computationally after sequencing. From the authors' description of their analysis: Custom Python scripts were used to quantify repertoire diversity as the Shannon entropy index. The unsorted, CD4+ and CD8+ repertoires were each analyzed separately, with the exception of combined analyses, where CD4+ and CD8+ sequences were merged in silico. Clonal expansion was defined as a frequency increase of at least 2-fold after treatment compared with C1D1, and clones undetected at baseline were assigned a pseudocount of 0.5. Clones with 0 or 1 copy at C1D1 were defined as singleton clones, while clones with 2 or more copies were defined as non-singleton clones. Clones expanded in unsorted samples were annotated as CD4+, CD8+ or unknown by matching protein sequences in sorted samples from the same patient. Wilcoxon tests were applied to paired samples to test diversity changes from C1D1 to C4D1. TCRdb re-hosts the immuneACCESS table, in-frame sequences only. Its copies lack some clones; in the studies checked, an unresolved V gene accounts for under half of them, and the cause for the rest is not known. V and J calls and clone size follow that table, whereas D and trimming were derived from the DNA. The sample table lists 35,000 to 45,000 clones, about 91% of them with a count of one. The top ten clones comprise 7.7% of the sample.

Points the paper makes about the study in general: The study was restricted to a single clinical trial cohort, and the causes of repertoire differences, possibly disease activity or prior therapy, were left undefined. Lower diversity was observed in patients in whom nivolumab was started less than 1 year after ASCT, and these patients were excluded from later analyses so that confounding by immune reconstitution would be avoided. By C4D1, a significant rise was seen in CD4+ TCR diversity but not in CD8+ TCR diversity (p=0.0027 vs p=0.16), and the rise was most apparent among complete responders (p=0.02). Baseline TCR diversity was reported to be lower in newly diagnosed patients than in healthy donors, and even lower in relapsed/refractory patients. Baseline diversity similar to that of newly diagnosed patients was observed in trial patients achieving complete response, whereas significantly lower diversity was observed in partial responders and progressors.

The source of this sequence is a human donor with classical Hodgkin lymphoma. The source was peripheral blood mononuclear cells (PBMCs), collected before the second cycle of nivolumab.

The nucleotides are TGTGCCAGCAGGTTACTAGCGGGATCTGTTCTTGAGCAGTTCTTC. This is translated as CASRLLAGSVLEQFF. In this chain, TRBV27 is recombined with TRBJ2-1, with 10 bases in between that match TRBD2. Compared with germline, V lacks 6 bases and J lacks 9 bases; bases without a gene match: 11. The CDR1 and CDR2 encoded by the germline V gene (reference sequence) are MNHEY and SMNVEV. The CDR3 starts with the cysteine, ends with the phenylalanine, and has 15 residues. CDR3 DNA is the only sequence kept; it has 45 bases, read in frame from the first base.